These T cell receptor beta chains were read from a single sample in a study of OX40 agonist ivuxolimab in advanced cancers. Sequencing used immunoSEQ multiplex PCR; TCRdb keeps in-frame clones, though not all of them. The sample records 43,000 or so clones, just under 90% being singletons. This specimen consisted of CD4+ or CD8+ T cells sorted from blood, obtained in a trial of the OX40 agonist ivuxolimab. Receptor source: an adult with an advanced solid tumor such as melanoma, head and neck, liver or kidney cancer. Both conserved end residues are part of each CDR3. The order of the fields is V gene, clone size, D gene, J gene, CDR3 DNA, CDR3 protein. A D gene is named only where the DNA matches it firmly. Size tells how often a clone was seen (once, few, many) or the class of an expanded clone, and some rows leave it out.

TRBV11-2	NA	NA	TRBJ2-6	TGTGCCAGCAGCTTATTATCTGGGGCCAACGTCCTGACTTTC	CASSLLSGANVLTF
TRBV19	NA	NA	TRBJ1-2	TGTGCCAGTAGTATAAACAGGGAGTCTGGCTATGGCTACACCTTC	CASSINRESGYGYTF
TRBV21-1	NA	NA	TRBJ2-7	TGTGCCAGCAGCAAAGCGAACGACAGGGCGGAGGACGAGCAGTACTTC	CASSKANDRAEDEQYF
TRBV20-1	NA	NA	TRBJ1-2	TGCAGTGTAGGCCACCTAGATGGCTACACCTTC	CSVGHLDGYTF
TRBV7-3	NA	NA	TRBJ2-1	TGTGCCAGCAGCTTAACGACCCTGACCCTGCATGAGCAGTTCTTC	CASSLTTLTLHEQFF
TRBV19	NA	NA	TRBJ2-7	TGTGCCAGTAGTAAGACAGGTTCCTACGAGCAGTACTTC	CASSKTGSYEQYF
TRBV10-3	NA	TRBD1	TRBJ1-2	TGTGCCATCAGTGGGACGGGACAGGGGGACTATGGCTACACCTTC	CAISGTGQGDYGYTF
TRBV28	NA	TRBD1	TRBJ2-7	TGTGCCAGCAGTTCCGTGACAGGGAACGAGCAGTACTTC	CASSSVTGNEQYF
TRBV6-5	NA	NA	TRBJ1-6	TGTGCCAGCAGGGGGCGGGGGCAGAGCAATTCACCCCTCCACTTT	CASRGRGQSNSPLHF
TRBV18	NA	NA	TRBJ2-7	TGTGCCAGCTCATCCCTAGACACGCACTACGAGCAGTACTTC	CASSSLDTHYEQYF
TRBV5-3	few	TRBD1	TRBJ1-5	TGTGCCAGAAGCGGATCCGGGACAGCCTTTAGCAATCAGCCCCAGCATTTT	CARSGSGTAFSNQPQHF
TRBV11-2	once	TRBD1	TRBJ2-1	TGTGCCAGCAGCCCGGGGACAGGGGCTTTGGGCTACAATGAGCAGTTCTTC	CASSPGTGALGYNEQFF
TRBV9	NA	NA	TRBJ1-5	TGTGCCAGCAGCGTAGCGGGGAATCGCAATCAGCCCCAGCATTTT	CASSVAGNRNQPQHF
TRBV27	NA	TRBD2	TRBJ2-7	TGTGCCAGCAGTTTATTTATCCCGGGACTAGGAACCTACGAGCAGTACTTC	CASSLFIPGLGTYEQYF
TRBV7-3	once	TRBD2	TRBJ2-1	TGTGCCAGCAGCTTATCTTGGGCTAGCGGCAATGAGCAGTTCTTC	CASSLSWASGNEQFF
TRBV5-6	NA	NA	TRBJ1-2	TGTGCCAGCGCCACCCCCCCAGGTGGCTACACCTTC	CASATPPGGYTF
TRBV9	NA	TRBD1	TRBJ1-2	TGTGCCAGCAGCCTCACTCTTGACAGGGAAGCGAGCTACACCTTC	CASSLTLDREASYTF
TRBV5-5	NA	NA	TRBJ1-2	TGTGCCAGCAGCTTCCTTCAACAGGGTGCGGGCTACACCTTC	CASSFLQQGAGYTF
TRBV10-2	NA	NA	TRBJ2-5	TGCGCCAGCAAGCGGAGGCGGGAAGAGACCCAGTACTTC	CASKRRREETQYF
TRBV4-2	NA	TRBD1	TRBJ1-1	TGTGCCAGCAGCCAGGGACAGGGGGTGAACACTGAAGCTTTCTTT	CASSQGQGVNTEAFF
TRBV6-5	NA	NA	TRBJ1-2	TGTGCCAGCAGACCCGGACCCTCTAACTATGGCTACACCTTC	CASRPGPSNYGYTF
TRBV6-1	NA	NA	TRBJ1-6	TGTGCCAGCAGCATAATAGGGAGGAATTCACCCCTCCACTTT	CASSIIGRNSPLHF
TRBV15	NA	TRBD1	TRBJ2-5	TGTGCCACCAGCAGCGGGCTAGACAGGGGCCGCCAAGAGACCCAGTACTTC	CATSSGLDRGRQETQYF
TRBV19	NA	TRBD1	TRBJ2-7	TGTGCCAGTAGTATTATGGGGGACAGGTCCTACGAGCAGTACTTC	CASSIMGDRSYEQYF
TRBV5-6	NA	NA	TRBJ2-7	TGTGCCAGCAGCTTGAAGGACGAGCAGTACTTC	CASSLKDEQYF
TRBV9	NA	NA	TRBJ2-3	TGTGCCAGCAGCTTGGGCGGGGGCACAGATACGCAGTATTTT	CASSLGGGTDTQYF
TRBV7-7	NA	TRBD2	TRBJ2-2	TGTGCTAGCAGCTCACTAGCGGGAGGAAATTCTATGGGGGAGCTGTTTTTT	CASSSLAGGNSMGELFF
TRBV5-6	NA	NA	TRBJ1-5	TGTGCCAGCAGCTTGGGCCCAGGAGATGGTCAGCCCCAGCATTTT	CASSLGPGDGQPQHF
TRBV5-1	NA	NA	TRBJ2-3	TGCGCCAGCAGCTTGGTCCAGGCAACAGATACGCAGTATTTT	CASSLVQATDTQYF
TRBV7-2	NA	NA	TRBJ2-5	TGTGCCAGCAGCTTGGACGGGCGGCGAGAGACCCAGTACTTC	CASSLDGRRETQYF
TRBV19	NA	NA	TRBJ2-3	TGTGCCAGTAGTATACAGGGGATCGATACGCAGTATTTT	CASSIQGIDTQYF
TRBV15	once	TRBD1	TRBJ1-2	TGTGCCACCAGCACCGGGACAGGGAACTATGGCTACACCTTC	CATSTGTGNYGYTF
TRBV15	NA	NA	TRBJ2-7	TGTGCCACCAGCAGAGGCAGGGTGGCTTACGAGCAGTACTTC	CATSRGRVAYEQYF
TRBV5-8	NA	NA	TRBJ1-1	TGTGCCAGCAGCTCCGGACAGCAGAACACTGAAGCTTTCTTT	CASSSGQQNTEAFF
TRBV4-1	NA	TRBD1	TRBJ1-2	TGCGCCAGCAGCCAAGGTTTACAGGGGGCTTCTCAAATCTATGGCTACACCTTC	CASSQGLQGASQIYGYTF
TRBV6-5	NA	NA	TRBJ2-4	TGTGCCAGCAAGAGCCCAGGGGTATACATTCAGTACTTC	CASKSPGVYIQYF
TRBV19	NA	NA	TRBJ2-1	TGTGCCACTAGGGGGGGGCTACCGAACAATGAGCAGTTCTTC	CATRGGLPNNEQFF
TRBV5-1	NA	TRBD1	TRBJ1-4	TGCGCCAGCAGCCTTTCGACAGGGTATTATGAAAAACTGTTTTTT	CASSLSTGYYEKLFF
TRBV7-3	NA	NA	TRBJ2-1	TGTGCCAGCAGCTTAAACCCCTCGAATGAGCAGTTCTTC	CASSLNPSNEQFF
TRBV27	NA	NA	TRBJ2-3	TGTGCCAGCAGTTTAAAGGCGGCGGGGTTAACAGATACGCAGTATTTT	CASSLKAAGLTDTQYF
TRBV5-1	NA	NA	TRBJ2-5	TGCGCCAGCAGCTTGGATAACCAAGAGACCCAGTACTTC	CASSLDNQETQYF
TRBV7-3	NA	NA	TRBJ1-1	TGTGCCAGCAGCTTAACGGGACTCCAGAACACTGAAGCTTTCTTT	CASSLTGLQNTEAFF
TRBV14	NA	TRBD1	TRBJ1-1	TGTGCCAGCAGCCTACCCGGACAGGTAAACACTGAAGCTTTCTTT	CASSLPGQVNTEAFF
TRBV10-3	NA	NA	TRBJ2-7	TGTGCCGCCCAGGGGCACGAGCAGTACTTC	CAAQGHEQYF
TRBV28	NA	TRBD1	TRBJ2-7	TGTGCCAGCAGGCCCTCACCGGGACAGGGGTTCCACGAGCAGTACTTC	CASRPSPGQGFHEQYF
TRBV10-1	once	NA	TRBJ2-3	TGCGCCACCACGCGCGACGGACATACGCAGTATTTT	CATTRDGHTQYF
TRBV12-5	NA	NA	TRBJ2-3	TGTGCTAGTGGTCCGGAGGGTGGGGCGCTGAGTACGCAGTATTTT	CASGPEGGALSTQYF
TRBV27	NA	NA	TRBJ2-7	TGTGCCAGCAGGGGGGAGAGGGTGGATCCCTACGAGCAGTACTTC	CASRGERVDPYEQYF
TRBV12-5	NA	NA	TRBJ2-1	TGTGCTAGTGGTTTCCCCCCCGGCGCAGGGATGGTCAATGAGCAGTTCTTC	CASGFPPGAGMVNEQFF
TRBV19	NA	NA	TRBJ2-7	TGTGCCAGTAGTGGGCTAGCGATAGGCGAGCAGTACTTC	CASSGLAIGEQYF
TRBV7-6	few	NA	TRBJ2-1	TGTGCCAGCAGCACCACTACGGGTCAGCAGTTCTTC	CASSTTTGQQFF
TRBV7-3	NA	NA	TRBJ2-1	TGTGCCAGCAGCTTAACGGGTTCCCGGGAGCATGAGCAGTTCTTC	CASSLTGSREHEQFF
TRBV6-1	few	TRBD1	TRBJ1-2	TGTGCCAGCAGTGAAGGGAGACAGGGGCTGCTACTCGATCCGGCTCTGATAGGCTACACCTTC	CASSEGRQGLLLDPALIGYTF
TRBV15	NA	NA	TRBJ1-2	TGTGCCACCAGCAGAGACACAGGGTTTGAGTATGGCTACACCTTC	CATSRDTGFEYGYTF
TRBV29-1	NA	NA	TRBJ2-2	TGCAGCGTTGAGGGCCAGGGCTTGAGCACCGGGGAGCTGTTTTTT	CSVEGQGLSTGELFF
TRBV28	NA	NA	TRBJ1-3	TGTGCCAGCAGCCCGGCGGGTCTGACGGCTGGAAACACCATATATTTT	CASSPAGLTAGNTIYF